This T cell receptor beta chain came from a study of blood T cell repertoires in COVID-19. Repertoires were generated with immunoSEQ multiplex PCR, while TCRdb's copy carries only in-frame clones and drops some. Of fewer than 250,000 clones listed, under 90% were seen once; the top ten hold 4.8%. The CDR3 spans 15 residues. J was trimmed by 1 base and V by 6 bases; bases with no gene match: 3. Germline V gene data show CDR1 as SGDLS and CDR2 as YYNGEE. V is TRBV9 and J is TRBJ2-2, with 10 positions matching TRBD2. The sequenced sample consisted of PBMCs or T cells enriched from blood (not recorded which). The receptor comes from a woman aged 50 to 65 who had been exposed to COVID-19. The CDR3 DNA is TGTGCCAGCACCTTAGCGGGGGGGAACACCGGGGAGCTGTTTTTT. This sequence encodes CASTLAGGNTGELFF.